The present T cell receptor beta chain was sequenced within a study of human T cells and chemical hapten exposure. About the study: For sensitization, 2% DPC was applied to an approximately 2 cm by approximately 2 cm patch of upper inner arm skin. Cases of alopecia areata, totalis or universalis occurred in a predominantly female patient group.

The CDR3 sequence is 15 residues long. V was clipped by 5 bases and J by 15 bases, with 26 bases between them. CDR1 is SEHNR and CDR2 is FQNEAQ in the germline V gene (reference sequence). Noted time point: patch test 3, about 24 weeks after DPC sensitization. Treatment here: therapeutic diphenylcyclopropenone sensitization with weekly scalp DPC. Overall study findings and caveats: Unchanged with DPC sensitization were TCRs above 1 in 1000 frequency. Expanded TCRs made up significantly more big CDR3 similarity clusters than controls did.

This clonotype was seen repeatedly, ten times or more. Antigen unknown. MiXCR, run by TCRdb on the RACE reads, gives a single entry per CDR3 protein. The data show roughly 62,000 distinct CDR3 sequences, over 10% seen once. This sequence joins TRBV7-9 and TRBJ2-1; D remains unclear. The sequenced sample was whole blood, obtained in connection with sensitization to the hapten diphenylcyclopropenone (DPC). This clonotype was obtained from a man younger than 40 with alopecia areata. Some clones in this sample may be carry-over from other donors' samples. The CDR3 spells CASSRSAGPLDKRFF. The CDR3 DNA reads as TGTGCCAGCAGCCGGTCCGCAGGTCCCCTCGATAAACGGTTCTTC.